Listed below are T cell receptor beta chains from one sample, sequenced in a study of blood T cell repertoires in COVID-19. TCRdb keeps only in-frame clones here, not all; method: immunoSEQ multiplex PCR. The sample includes fewer than 300,000 clones, approximately 87% of them seen just once. Sequenced: peripheral blood. These receptors originate from a woman aged 25 to 39 with COVID-19, enrolled during active disease. CDR3s include the opening cysteine and the closing phenylalanine or tryptophan. Clone size appears in some rows only: once, few, many, or a class for an expanded clone.

clone_size j_call v_call cdr3_length cdr3_aa
. TRBJ1-2 TRBV2 17 CASSAPLQRTAEYGYTF
. TRBJ2-7 TRBV18 17 CASSPPGLAGGKYEQYF
. TRBJ1-2 TRBV19 14 CASSITGGDYGYTF
. TRBJ2-3 TRBV7-9 19 CASSTRVAPAGGVADTQYF
many TRBJ2-5 TRBV6-1 14 CASSEERGTETQYF
. TRBJ2-7 TRBV6-5 15 CASSYGTGELYEQYF
. TRBJ2-1 TRBV7-9 14 CASSLVEVDNEQFF
. TRBJ2-4 TRBV10-1 15 CASPFPSEAKNIQYF
. TRBJ1-3 TRBV5-5 17 CASSSYRNYLSGNTIYF
. TRBJ1-1 TRBV6-1 16 CASSEVAGDLNTEAFF
. TRBJ2-5 TRBV13 15 CASSPSGEPQETQYF
. TRBJ1-2 TRBV28 14 CASTQGAGNYGYTF
. TRBJ2-7 TRBV7-6 15 CASSFQQGFSYEQYF
. TRBJ1-2 TRBV7-2 14 CASSHTGYGYGYTF
. TRBJ1-2 TRBV5-1 14 CASSLGRQNYGYTF
. TRBJ1-2 TRBV4-1 15 CASSQAPRGPGGYTF
. TRBJ2-2 TRBV5-1 15 CASSLTSIRAGELFF